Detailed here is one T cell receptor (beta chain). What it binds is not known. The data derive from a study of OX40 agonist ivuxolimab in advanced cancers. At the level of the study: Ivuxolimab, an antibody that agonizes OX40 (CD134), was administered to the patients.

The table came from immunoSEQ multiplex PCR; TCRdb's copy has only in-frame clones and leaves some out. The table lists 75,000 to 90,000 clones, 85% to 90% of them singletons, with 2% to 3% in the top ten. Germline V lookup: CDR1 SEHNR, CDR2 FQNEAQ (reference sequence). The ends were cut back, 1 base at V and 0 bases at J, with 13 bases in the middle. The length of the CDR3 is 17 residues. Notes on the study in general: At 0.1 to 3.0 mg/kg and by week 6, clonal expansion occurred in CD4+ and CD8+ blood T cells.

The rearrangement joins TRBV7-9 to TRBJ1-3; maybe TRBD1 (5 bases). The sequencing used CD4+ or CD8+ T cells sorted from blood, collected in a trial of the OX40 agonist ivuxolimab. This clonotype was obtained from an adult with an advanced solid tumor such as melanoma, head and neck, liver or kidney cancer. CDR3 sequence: CASSLGGTANSGNTIYF. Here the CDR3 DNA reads TGTGCCAGCAGCTTAGGAGGGACCGCCAACTCTGGAAACACCATATATTTT.